This TCR beta chain appears in the sequencing data of a study of shared clonotypes between healthy human individuals (TCRdb year 2020). About the study as a whole: The cohort comprised a couple of women and a few men aged 18 to 49 years. For each donor, CD4 naive and CD4 memory were each given three plates, CD8 naive was given two plates, and CD8 memory was given one plate. To estimate repertoire size and how much clonotypes are shared between individuals, the study performed deep sequencing of blood TCR repertoires from five healthy adults. To increase sequencing depth and limit assay-specific biases, different laboratories used diverse techniques to prepare libraries and sequence TCR repertoires. Leukapheresis yielded between about 0.85 and 10 billion PBMCs per donor.

TCR CDR3 regions were amplified from genomic DNA by multiplex PCR using the deep immunoSEQ assay. Genomic DNA extracted from each cell subset was distributed evenly over all wells of several immunoSEQ 96-well plates, and each plate served as one replicate. Each replicate PCR for sorted subsets received around 200 ng genomic DNA, equal to 30,000 or so T cell genomes. Purified libraries were measured with a Qubit 3.0 fluorometer, size-checked on a Bioanalyzer 2100, and measured again with the KAPA Library Quantification kit. Each immunoSEQ 96-well plate was sequenced on its own single-read 150-cycle Illumina NextSeq 550 flow cell. The original pipeline was this. The immunoSEQ output contained only junctional sequences without quality scores, so filtering could not match that applied to full-length reads. Sequences were annotated with PyIR, a Python wrapper for IgBLAST v1.9, using IMGT germline references to assign V/J genes and CDR3. Reads were removed for weak V/J assignments (E-value above 1e-6), missing CDR3, stop codons, out-of-frame junctions, or ambiguous translated residues. V3J clonotypes were defined as sequences sharing an identical inferred V gene, J gene, and CDR3 amino acid sequence. Percentage overlap between repertoires was computed as shared unique clonotypes divided by the size of the smaller repertoire. Three approaches were used to assess repertoire richness: RTK rarefaction, the Chao1 estimator, and Recon v2.1 estimates of unobserved clonotypes. For all TCRbeta clonotypes obtained by the gDNA method from several donors, generation probabilities were computed with OLGA. This immuneACCESS table, as held by TCRdb, lists in-frame sequences with V and J called but not all clones. Of the missing ones, under half trace to an unresolved V gene in checked studies; the others have no known cause. The V and J calls and clone size come from that table; D and trimming were worked out from the DNA. The sample profile shows 2.3 million or so clones; 85% to 95% of them were found once. Approximately 0.4% of the sample lies in the top ten.

Here V drops 1 base and J drops 2 bases, and the junction holds 10 bases not matched to any gene. Taken from cysteine to phenylalanine, the CDR3 has 18 residues. Only CDR3 DNA is held: 54 bases, read in frame from base 1. For CDR1 and CDR2, the germline V gene (reference sequence) lists GTSNPN and SVGIG. Points on this clone: Its antigen is unknown. There are no base qualities to consult, and no much larger clone falls within one base.

The full study reports these points: When a few donors were compared, the shared fraction of clonotypes was 5% to 6.5% for naive CD4, over 3% for naive CD8, roughly 2.5% for memory CD4, and 0.4% for memory CD8. Pairwise subsampling indicated that sequencing depth was expected to affect the degree of clonotype sharing among donors. Because the study included only a small number of donors, the genetic and exposure-history diversity represented was limited. Only blood was sampled, and tissue TCR repertoires likely differ from those in blood. Even with the large sequencing depth, rarefaction of the sorted-subset datasets indicated that sequencing was incomplete. Compared with non-shared clonotypes, clonotypes shared by all four sorted-subset donors had higher generation probabilities. Naive subsets generally had larger estimated clonotype richness than memory subsets.

The donors were healthy, HIV-negative adults who had no recently reported acute infections or vaccinations. Every donor was a Caucasian adult living in Nashville, Tennessee, USA. CD4+ T cells were enriched through magnetic negative selection, after which naive cells were positively selected on CD45RA and the remaining negative fraction served as the memory subset. After blood collection by leukapheresis, PBMCs were isolated using Ficoll-Histopaque density gradient centrifugation and then cryopreserved in the vapor phase of liquid nitrogen. Analytical flow cytometry was used to check the purity and quantity of each magnetically sorted T cell population. From each sorted fraction, genomic DNA was isolated and quantified by UV absorbance on a Nanodrop 2000c.

The sequence came from a young man in good health. Some clones in this sample may be carry-over from other donors' samples. The rearrangement joined TRBV30 to TRBJ2-4; TRBD1 lines up with 11 middle nucleotides. Sequenced sample: naive CD4+ T cells from PBMCs. The meaning of the sample's cell subset or site label: CD45RA+ positively selected. CDR3 loop: CAWSEGQGGYTSKNIQYF. The nucleotides read TGTGCCTGGAGTGAGGGACAGGGGGGATACACTTCCAAAAACATTCAGTACTTC.